These 10 T cell receptor beta chains share one sample of origin, sequenced in a study of blood T cell repertoires in COVID-19. Produced via immunoSEQ multiplex PCR; TCRdb's table is partial and in-frame only. The sample shows around 79,000 clones, 88% of them seen only once. Sequencing was done on a sample of peripheral blood. Every receptor here comes from a human donor in a cohort sampled during active COVID-19.

This clone occurred once. V usage is TRBV19 and J usage is TRBJ1-1; TRBD1 is a possible D gene (6 bases). CDR1 is LNHDA, CDR2 SQIVND, per germline (reference sequence). Trimming pared 4 bases from V and 0 bases from J, leaving 9 bases between. CDR3 length: 14 amino acids. The CDR3 region has the DNA TGTGCCAGTAGTAATACAGGGTTGAACACTGAAGCTTTCTTT. Its translation is CASSNTGLNTEAFF.

The chain joins TRBV29-1 to TRBJ2-3; D is perhaps TRBD2 (6 bases). This CDR3 is built from 13 residues. V lost 0 bases and J 5 bases, leaving 9 bases between the germline ends. Germline V gene sequence: CDR1 SQVTM, CDR2 ANQGSEA. The CDR3 spells CSVEDSGVDTQYF. In DNA form, the CDR3 reads TGCAGCGTTGAAGATTCGGGAGTAGATACGCAGTATTTT.

The chain joins TRBV7-2 to TRBJ1-4; 7 bases line up with TRBD1. The CDR3 runs to 15 residues. Germline V gene data show CDR1 as SGHTA and CDR2 as FQGNSA. Trimming cost V 1 base and J 5 bases; bases outside gene matches: 4. CDR3 sequence reads: CASSLGDSRNEKLFF. CDR3 nucleotides: TGTGCCAGCAGCTTAGGGGACAGCCGGAATGAAAAACTGTTTTTT.

The chain has TRBV5-4 and TRBJ1-5; no reliable D call. This CDR3 has 13 amino acids. Deletions cut 0 bases from V and 3 bases from J, with 4 bases between. Germline V gene lookup returns CDR1 SGHNT and CDR2 YYREEE (reference sequence). The CDR3 bases are TGTGCCAGCAGCTTGGACACCAATCAGCCCCAGCATTTT. This translates into CASSLDTNQPQHF.

The chain recombines TRBV6-5 with TRBJ1-4; a weak D match, TRBD1 (5 bases). V lost 0 bases to trimming and J lost 12 bases, with 20 bases between them. The CDR3 is 16 amino acids. Germline V gene data show CDR1 as MNHEY and CDR2 as SVGAGI. DNA of the CDR3: TGTGCCAGCAGTTACTCTTCTTGGGGCAGCAGATTCCAACTGTTTTTT. This codes for CASSYSSWGSRFQLFF.

V and J are TRBV9 and TRBJ2-7, with TRBD2 matching over 7 bases. V was clipped by 1 base and J by 0 bases; unmatched bases: 7. This CDR3 is 16 amino acids long. The germline gives CDR1 SGDLS, CDR2 YYNGEE. CDR3 nucleotides: TGTGCCAGCAGCGTAAAAGCGGGATCAAGCTCCTACGAGCAGTACTTC. It specifies CASSVKAGSSSYEQYF.

This rearrangement joins TRBV7-9 to TRBJ2-5; TRBD1 matches 7 bases. V trimming: 3 bases; J trimming: 2 bases; junction bases outside the gene matches: 9. The CDR3 sequence is 16 residues long. Germline V lookup: CDR1 SEHNR, CDR2 FQNEAQ (reference sequence). The CDR3 nucleotides are TGTGCCAGCAGCTTTCCCTCCGGACAGGATCAAGAGACCCAGTACTTC. Residues: CASSFPSGQDQETQYF.

The gene calls are TRBV3-1 (or the pseudogene TRBV3-2) and TRBJ2-3; a possible D gene is TRBD2 (6 bases). The V end was cut by 5 bases, the J end by 4 bases, with 16 bases between. CDR1 LGHDT and CDR2 YNNKEL come from the germline V gene (reference sequence). The CDR3 runs to 15 residues. The CDR3 protein is CASSSSKLAPDTQYF. The CDR3, as DNA: TGTGCCAGCAGCTCGTCAAAACTAGCTCCAGATACGCAGTATTTT.

The chain links TRBV6-5 to TRBJ2-2, with TRBD1 identical over 7 bases. Germline V gene lookup returns CDR1 MNHEY and CDR2 SVGAGI. After removal of 11 bases from V and 1 base from J, the junction contained 10 bases not matched to a gene. The CDR3 is 15 amino acids. The CDR3 sequence is CAHTLRTGNTGELFF. CDR3 nucleotide sequence: TGTGCCCACACCCTTAGGACAGGGAACACCGGGGAGCTGTTTTTT.

This clone was observed a handful of times. V gene TRBV7-2 combines with J gene TRBJ2-5, with D tentatively TRBD1 (7 bases). Germline CDR1 SGHTA, CDR2 FQGNSA. Between the trimmed V and J ends, which lost 7 bases and 5 bases, there was a span of 26 bases. The length of the CDR3 is 17 residues. CDR3 sequence (DNA): TGTGCCAGCACCCAGGGGGGCCCAATGCGGCGTGGGGAGACCCAGTACTTC. Its translation is CASTQGGPMRRGETQYF.